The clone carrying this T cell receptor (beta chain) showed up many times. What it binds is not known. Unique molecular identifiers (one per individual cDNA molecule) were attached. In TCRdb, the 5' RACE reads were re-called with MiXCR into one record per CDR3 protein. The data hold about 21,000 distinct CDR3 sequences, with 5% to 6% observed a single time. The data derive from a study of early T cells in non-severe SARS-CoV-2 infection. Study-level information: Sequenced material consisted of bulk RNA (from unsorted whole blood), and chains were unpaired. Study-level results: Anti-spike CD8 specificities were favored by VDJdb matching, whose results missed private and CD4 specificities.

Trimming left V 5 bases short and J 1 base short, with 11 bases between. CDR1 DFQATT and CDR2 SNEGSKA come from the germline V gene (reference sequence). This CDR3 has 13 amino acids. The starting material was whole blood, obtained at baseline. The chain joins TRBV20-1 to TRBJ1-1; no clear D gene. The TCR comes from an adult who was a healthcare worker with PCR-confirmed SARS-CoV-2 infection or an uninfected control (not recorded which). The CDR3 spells CSAPPAGNTEAFF. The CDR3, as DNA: TGCAGTGCTCCACCTGCAGGGAACACTGAAGCTTTCTTT.